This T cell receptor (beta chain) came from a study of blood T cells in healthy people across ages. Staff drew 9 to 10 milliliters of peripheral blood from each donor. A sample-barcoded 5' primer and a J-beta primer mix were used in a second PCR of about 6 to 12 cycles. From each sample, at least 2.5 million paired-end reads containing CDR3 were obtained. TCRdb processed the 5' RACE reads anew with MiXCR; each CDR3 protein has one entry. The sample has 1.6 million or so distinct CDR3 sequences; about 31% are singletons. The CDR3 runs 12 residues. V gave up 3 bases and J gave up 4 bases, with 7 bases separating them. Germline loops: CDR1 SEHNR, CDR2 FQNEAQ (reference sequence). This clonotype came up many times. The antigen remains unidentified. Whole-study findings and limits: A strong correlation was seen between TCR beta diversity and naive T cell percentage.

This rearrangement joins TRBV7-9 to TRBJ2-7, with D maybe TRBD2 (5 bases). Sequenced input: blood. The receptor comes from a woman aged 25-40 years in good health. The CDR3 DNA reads TGTGCCAGCAGCTTCCGGGAATACGAGCAGTACTTC. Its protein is CASSFREYEQYF.